A selection of T cell receptor beta chains follows, all from one sample in a study of blood T cell repertoires in COVID-19. The table came from immunoSEQ multiplex PCR; TCRdb's copy has only in-frame clones and leaves some out. The data contain about 150,000 clones, about four fifths of them singletons. The sequencing sample was made of peripheral blood. Receptors were obtained from a man in his 60s with acute or convalescent COVID-19. Each CDR3 is given with its conserved first and last residue. Fields, in order: J gene, V gene, CDR3 protein.

>TRBJ2-3|TRBV5-1
CASSLGSGRSTDTQYF
>TRBJ1-3|TRBV15
CATSRNRQGATVGNTIYF
>TRBJ2-2|TRBV9
CASSATAFFTGELFF
>TRBJ2-7|TRBV4-2
CASSQRGEQYF
>TRBJ1-3|TRBV9
CASSVGQGGGNTIYF
>TRBJ1-5|TRBV12-1
CASSSTGFQPQHF
>TRBJ2-1|TRBV5-4
CASSLRRGALYNEQFF
>TRBJ2-1|TRBV6-2/TRBV6-3
CASSARQTDKPVEQFF
>TRBJ2-5|TRBV3-1/TRBV3-2
CASSRRTSGGQETQYF
>TRBJ1-1|TRBV7-9
CASSFRQDANTEAFF
>TRBJ2-1|TRBV3-1/TRBV3-2
CASSLRLGANEQFF
>TRBJ2-7|TRBV27
CASSSSTSGVGEQYF
>TRBJ1-3|TRBV6-6
CASLRQSELNTIYF
>TRBJ2-2|TRBV7-3
CASSPTGRGSGELFF